A selection of T cell receptor beta chains follows, all from one sample in a study of blood T cell repertoires in COVID-19. Some clones are missing from TCRdb's copy, which holds only in-frame ones; the method was immunoSEQ multiplex PCR. The sample has 65,000 to 90,000 clones; 70% to 90% are singletons. Sequencing used peripheral blood. All receptors derive from a woman of 80 years or more in a cohort sampled during active or convalescent COVID-19. Each CDR3 is given with its conserved first and last residue. A D gene is named only where the DNA matches it firmly. Size tells how often a clone was seen (once, few, many) or the class of an expanded clone, and some rows leave it out.

v_gene	j_gene	abundance	d_gene	CDR3nt	CDR3aa
TRBV19	TRBJ2-3	once	NA	TGTGCCAGTAGTAACTGGGCAGCCACAGATACGCAGTATTTT	CASSNWAATDTQYF
TRBV28	TRBJ2-7	NA	TRBD2	TGTGCCAGCAGTTTGGGCGGGAGTCAATCCGAGCAGTACTTC	CASSLGGSQSEQYF
TRBV12-3/TRBV12-4	TRBJ1-5	once	NA	TGTGCCAGCAGTTTAGAACGAGATCAGCCCCAGCATTTT	CASSLERDQPQHF
TRBV9	TRBJ2-1	NA	NA	TGTGCCAGCAGCGTAAGCGCGGAGGGCTCCTACAATGAGCAGTTCTTC	CASSVSAEGSYNEQFF
TRBV18	TRBJ1-3	once	TRBD1	TGTGCCAGCTCACCACCAGGGTCTGACAGGGGTGGAAACACCATATATTTT	CASSPPGSDRGGNTIYF
TRBV7-8	TRBJ1-1	once	NA	TGTGCCAGCAGCTTATCCGGTAACACTGAAGCTTTCTTT	CASSLSGNTEAFF
TRBV3-1/TRBV3-2	TRBJ2-1	NA	NA	TGTGCCAGCAGCCAAGACAGGATACTCTACAATGAGCAGTTCTTC	CASSQDRILYNEQFF
TRBV18	TRBJ1-1	NA	TRBD1	TGTGCCAGCTCTACCGGGACAGGGGCTGAAGCTTTCTTT	CASSTGTGAEAFF
TRBV11-3	TRBJ2-7	NA	TRBD2	TGTGCCAGCAGCCGCGGGCTAGCGGGTACCTACGAGCAGTACTTC	CASSRGLAGTYEQYF
TRBV5-1	TRBJ1-2	NA	NA	TGCGCCAGCAGCCAGATACCCATTCGAAAGTTCTATGGCTACACCTTC	CASSQIPIRKFYGYTF
TRBV29-1	TRBJ2-2	NA	TRBD1	TGCAGCGTTCAGTCCAGATACGGGACAGGGAACACCGGGGAGCTGTTTTTT	CSVQSRYGTGNTGELFF
TRBV5-6	TRBJ2-4	NA	TRBD1	TGTGCCAGCAGCCGACAGGGTACGGACATTCAGTACTTC	CASSRQGTDIQYF
TRBV11-3	TRBJ2-3	NA	TRBD2	TGTGCCAGCAGCTTAGAGGGGACTAGCGGTAAAAGCACAGATACGCAGTATTTT	CASSLEGTSGKSTDTQYF
TRBV6-5	TRBJ1-1	NA	NA	TGTGCCAGCAGGGGCCATCAGGGTAGCACTGAAGCTTTCTTT	CASRGHQGSTEAFF
TRBV14	TRBJ2-1	NA	TRBD1	TGTGCCAGCAGCCTACAAGCCGACAGGGGGCCGTTCTTC	CASSLQADRGPFF
TRBV5-5	TRBJ1-4	NA	TRBD1	TGTGCCAGCAGCTTGGGACAGGGTTTGTTTGAAAAACTGTTTTTT	CASSLGQGLFEKLFF
TRBV28	TRBJ2-5	few	TRBD1	TGTGCCAGCAGTTATTCACAGGGGAGCGGAGAGACCCAGTACTTC	CASSYSQGSGETQYF
TRBV6-2/TRBV6-3	TRBJ1-5	few	TRBD1	TGTGCCAGCAGCCAGATCCCGGGACAGGGAAGGTCTCGGCCCCAGCATTTT	CASSQIPGQGRSRPQHF
TRBV19	TRBJ2-1	NA	TRBD2	TGTGCCAGTAGTCTTTTAGCGGGAGGGCAGTTCTTC	CASSLLAGGQFF
TRBV10-1	TRBJ2-1	NA	TRBD1	TGCGCCAGCAGTCCAGGGGGCTCAGGGTACAATGAGCAGTTCTTC	CASSPGGSGYNEQFF
TRBV9	TRBJ2-3	NA	TRBD2	TGTGCCAGCTTAGGGCGGGAGGGCCCAGATACGCAGTATTTT	CASLGREGPDTQYF
TRBV25-1	TRBJ2-1	NA	TRBD1	TGTGCCAGCGGCCAACCGGGACAGGGTTTCGATGAGCAGTTCTTC	CASGQPGQGFDEQFF
TRBV18	TRBJ2-4	NA	NA	TGTGCCAGCTCACCAGCAATAGGGGTTAAGTTTGGAAACATTCAGTACTTC	CASSPAIGVKFGNIQYF
TRBV3-1/TRBV3-2	TRBJ1-2	NA	TRBD1	TGTGCCAGCAGCCAAGATCTTTTCAGGGGGCGAGGCTATGGCTACACCTTC	CASSQDLFRGRGYGYTF
TRBV28	TRBJ1-5	NA	NA	TGTGCCAGCAGTTTAGGGGGGGCAGGGGGCAATCAGCCCCAGCATTTT	CASSLGGAGGNQPQHF
TRBV7-9	TRBJ2-3	NA	NA	TGTGCCAGCAGCCGGGCGGGGACAGAACCATATACGCAGTATTTT	CASSRAGTEPYTQYF
TRBV7-9	TRBJ1-2	few	NA	TGTGCCAGCAGCTTATCGGCGTCCAGGGTTTCATTCTACACCTTC	CASSLSASRVSFYTF
TRBV7-8	TRBJ2-7	NA	TRBD1	TGTGCCAGCAGGCCAGCAAGGACAGGCGATTACGAGCAGTACTTC	CASRPARTGDYEQYF
TRBV19	TRBJ2-5	NA	NA	TGTGCCAGTAGGCCGCCGGGGAGTCGAGAGACCCAGTACTTC	CASRPPGSRETQYF
TRBV30	TRBJ1-2	few	NA	TGTGCCTGGACTGACTACAGGGTATCCTATGGCTACACCTTC	CAWTDYRVSYGYTF